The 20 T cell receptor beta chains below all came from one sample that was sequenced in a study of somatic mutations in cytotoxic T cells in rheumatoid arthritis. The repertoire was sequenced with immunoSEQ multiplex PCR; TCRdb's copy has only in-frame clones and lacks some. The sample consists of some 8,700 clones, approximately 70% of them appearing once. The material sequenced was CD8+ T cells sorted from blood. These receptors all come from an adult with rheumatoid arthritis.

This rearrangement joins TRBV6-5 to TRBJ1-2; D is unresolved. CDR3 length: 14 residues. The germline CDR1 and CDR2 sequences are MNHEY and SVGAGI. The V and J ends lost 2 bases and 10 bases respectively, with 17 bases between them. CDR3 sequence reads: CASSYREIQADYTF. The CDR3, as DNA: TGTGCCAGCAGTTACAGGGAAATTCAGGCTGACTACACCTTC.

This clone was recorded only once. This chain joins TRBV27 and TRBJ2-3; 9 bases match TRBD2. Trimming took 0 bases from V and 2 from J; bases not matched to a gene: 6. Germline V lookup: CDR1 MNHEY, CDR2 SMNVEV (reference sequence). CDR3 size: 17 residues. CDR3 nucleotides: TGTGCCAGCAGTTTATCGTGGCGGGGGGGATTCACAGATACGCAGTATTTT. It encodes CASSLSWRGGFTDTQYF.

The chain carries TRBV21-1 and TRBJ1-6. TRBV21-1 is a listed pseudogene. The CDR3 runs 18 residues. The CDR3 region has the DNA TGTGCCAGCAGCAGCGGAGAAGGACCTAGCTCCTATAATTCACCCCTCCACTTT. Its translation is CASSSGEGPSSYNSPLHF.

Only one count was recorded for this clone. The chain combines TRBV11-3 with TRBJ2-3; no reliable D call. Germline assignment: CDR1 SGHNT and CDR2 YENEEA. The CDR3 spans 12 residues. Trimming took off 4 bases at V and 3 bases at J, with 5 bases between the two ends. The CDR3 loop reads CASSYSTDTQYF. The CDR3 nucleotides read TGTGCCAGCAGCTATAGTACAGATACGCAGTATTTT.

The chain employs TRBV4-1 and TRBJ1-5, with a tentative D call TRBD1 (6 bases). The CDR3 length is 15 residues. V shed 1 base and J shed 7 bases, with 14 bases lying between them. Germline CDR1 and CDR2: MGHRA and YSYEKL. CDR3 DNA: TGCGCCAGCAGCCAAGGGGAGGGGAGGGGGCAGCCCCAGCATTTT. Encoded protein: CASSQGEGRGQPQHF.

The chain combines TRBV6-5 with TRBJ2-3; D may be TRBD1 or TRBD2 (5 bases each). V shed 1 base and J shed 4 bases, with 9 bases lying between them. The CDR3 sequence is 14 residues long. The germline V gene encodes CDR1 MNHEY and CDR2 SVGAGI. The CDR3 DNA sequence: TGTGCCAGCAGTTACTTCGTGGGGGCAGATACGCAGTATTTT. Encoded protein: CASSYFVGADTQYF.

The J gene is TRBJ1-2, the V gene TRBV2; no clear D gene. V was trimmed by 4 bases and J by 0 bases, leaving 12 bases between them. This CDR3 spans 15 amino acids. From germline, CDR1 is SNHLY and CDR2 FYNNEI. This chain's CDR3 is CASSVSPGANYGYTF. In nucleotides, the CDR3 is TGTGCCAGCAGTGTCAGTCCGGGAGCTAACTATGGCTACACCTTC.

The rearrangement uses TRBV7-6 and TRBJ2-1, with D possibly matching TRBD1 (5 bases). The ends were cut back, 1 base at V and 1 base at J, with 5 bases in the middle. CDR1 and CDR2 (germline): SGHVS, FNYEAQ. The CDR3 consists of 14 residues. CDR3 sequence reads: CASSLEGSYNEQFF. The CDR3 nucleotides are TGTGCCAGCAGCTTAGAGGGGTCCTACAATGAGCAGTTCTTC.

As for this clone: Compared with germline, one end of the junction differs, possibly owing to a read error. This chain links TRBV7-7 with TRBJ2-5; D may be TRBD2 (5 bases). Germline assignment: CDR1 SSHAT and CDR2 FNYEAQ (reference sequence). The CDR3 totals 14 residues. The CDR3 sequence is CASSSREYQETQYF. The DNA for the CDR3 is TGTGCTAGCAGCTCAAGGGAGTACCAAGAGACCCAGTACTTC.

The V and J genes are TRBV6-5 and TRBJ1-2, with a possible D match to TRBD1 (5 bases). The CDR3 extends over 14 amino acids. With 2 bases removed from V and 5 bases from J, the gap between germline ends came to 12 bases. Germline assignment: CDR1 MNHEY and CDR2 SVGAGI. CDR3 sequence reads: CASSYDSSSYGYTF. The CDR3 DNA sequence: TGTGCCAGCAGTTACGACAGTAGCTCTTATGGCTACACCTTC.

The CDR3 region is CASSLVEGYYGYTF. DNA of the CDR3: TGTGCCAGCAGCTTAGTTGAGGGCTACTATGGCTACACCTTC. The chain uses TRBV11-2 and TRBJ1-2; D is ambiguous. Germline-derived CDR1 and CDR2 are SGHAT and FQNNGV. The V and J ends lost 1 base and 3 bases respectively, with 9 bases between them. The CDR3 spans 14 residues.

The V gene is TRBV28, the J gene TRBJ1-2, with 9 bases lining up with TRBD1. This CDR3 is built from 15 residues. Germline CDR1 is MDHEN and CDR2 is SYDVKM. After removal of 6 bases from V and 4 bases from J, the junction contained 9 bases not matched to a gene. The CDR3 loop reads CASRITGGAGYGYTF. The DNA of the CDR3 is TGTGCCAGCAGAATTACAGGGGGCGCGGGCTATGGCTACACCTTC.

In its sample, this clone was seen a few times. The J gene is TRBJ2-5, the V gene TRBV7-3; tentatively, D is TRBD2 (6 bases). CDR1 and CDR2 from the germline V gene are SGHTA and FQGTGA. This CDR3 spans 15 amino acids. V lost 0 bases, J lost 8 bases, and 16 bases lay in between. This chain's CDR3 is CASSLTGGSRETQYF. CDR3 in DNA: TGTGCCAGCAGCTTAACGGGAGGATCAAGAGAAACCCAGTACTTC.

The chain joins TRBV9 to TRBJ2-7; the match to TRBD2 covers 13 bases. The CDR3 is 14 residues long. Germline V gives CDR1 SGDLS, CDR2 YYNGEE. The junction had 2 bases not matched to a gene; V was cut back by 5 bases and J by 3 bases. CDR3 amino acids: CASSRTSGSYEQYF. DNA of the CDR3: TGTGCCAGCAGTAGGACTAGCGGGAGCTACGAGCAGTACTTC.

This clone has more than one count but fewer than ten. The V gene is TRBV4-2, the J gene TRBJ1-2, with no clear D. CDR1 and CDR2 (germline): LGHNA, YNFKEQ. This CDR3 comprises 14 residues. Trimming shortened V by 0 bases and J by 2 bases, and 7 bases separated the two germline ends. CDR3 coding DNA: TGTGCCAGCAGCCAAGATCCCGGGAACTATGGCTACACCTTC. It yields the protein CASSQDPGNYGYTF.

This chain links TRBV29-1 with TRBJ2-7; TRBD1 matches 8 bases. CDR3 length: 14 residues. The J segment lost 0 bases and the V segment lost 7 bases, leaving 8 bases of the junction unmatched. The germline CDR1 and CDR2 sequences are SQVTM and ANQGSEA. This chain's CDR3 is CSATRTGSSYEQYF. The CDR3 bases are TGCAGCGCCACCCGGACAGGGAGCTCCTACGAGCAGTACTTC.

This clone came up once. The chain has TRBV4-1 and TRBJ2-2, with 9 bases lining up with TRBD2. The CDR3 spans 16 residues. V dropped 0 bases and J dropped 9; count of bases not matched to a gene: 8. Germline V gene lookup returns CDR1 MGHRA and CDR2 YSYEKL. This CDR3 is CASSQDGGGAGRELFF. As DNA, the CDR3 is TGCGCCAGCAGCCAAGATGGCGGGGGGGCTGGACGGGAGCTGTTTTTT.

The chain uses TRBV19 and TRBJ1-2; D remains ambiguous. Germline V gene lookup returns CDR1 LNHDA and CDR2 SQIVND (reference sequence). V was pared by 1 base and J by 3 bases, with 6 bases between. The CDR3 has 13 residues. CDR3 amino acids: CASSIGRDYGYTF. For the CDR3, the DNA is TGTGCCAGTAGTATAGGACGGGACTATGGCTACACCTTC. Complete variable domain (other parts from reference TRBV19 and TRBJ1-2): DGGITQSPKYLFRKEGQNVTLSCEQNLNHDAMYWYRQDPGQGLRLIYYSQIVNDFQKGDIAEGYSVSREKKESFPLTVTSAQKNPTAFYLCASSIGRDYGYTFGSGTRLTVV.

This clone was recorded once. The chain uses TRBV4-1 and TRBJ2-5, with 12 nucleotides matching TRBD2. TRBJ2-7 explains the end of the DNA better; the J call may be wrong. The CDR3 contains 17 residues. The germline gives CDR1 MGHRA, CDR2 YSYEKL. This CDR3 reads CASSQDWPSGGADEQYF. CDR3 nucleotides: TGCGCCAGCAGCCAAGATTGGCCTAGCGGGGGGGCCGACGAGCAGTACTTC.

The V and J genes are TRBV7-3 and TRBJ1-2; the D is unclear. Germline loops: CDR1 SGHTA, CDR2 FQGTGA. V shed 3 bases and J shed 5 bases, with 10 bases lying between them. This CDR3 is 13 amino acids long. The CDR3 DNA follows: TGTGCCAGCAGCTTTGGGAAAGGATATGGCTACACCTTC. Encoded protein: CASSFGKGYGYTF.